The 22 T cell receptor beta chains below come from one sample, sequenced in a study of blood T cells in healthy people across ages. With a J-beta primer mix and a sample-barcoded 5' primer, a second PCR ran 7 to 11 cycles. TCRdb fed the 5' RACE reads into MiXCR, producing one record per CDR3 protein. The sample has 790,000 or so distinct CDR3 sequences; 35% to 60% are singletons. The source material was blood. The source is a man older than 75 in good health.

This chain joins TRBV7-2 and TRBJ2-7, with D possibly TRBD2 on 5 matching bases. The V gene lost 5 bases and the J gene lost 5 bases, with 22 bases spanning the gap. CDR3 length: 16 residues. CDR1 and CDR2 from the germline V gene are SGHTA and FQGNSA. The CDR3 sequence: CASSTRPGNSGDEQYF. In nucleotides, the CDR3 is TGTGCCAGCAGCACTAGACCGGGTAATAGTGGGGACGAGCAGTACTTC.

Worth noting for this clonotype: A read error may explain this, as a much larger clone is one base away. The V and J genes are TRBV18 and TRBJ1-2; the D is unclear. The CDR3 loop spans 16 amino acids. Germline V lookup: CDR1 KGHSH, CDR2 LQKENI. In DNA, the CDR3 is TGTGCCAGCTCACCAGCCTCCTTGGGGATTAACTATGGCCACACCTTC. Amino acids: CASSPASLGINYGHTF.

CDR3 amino acids: CASSPRAKYF. CDR3 nucleotide sequence: TGTGCCAGCAGCCCGAGGGCGAAGTACTTC. The rearrangement joins TRBV21-1 to TRBJ2-7; the table gives TRBD2 as D, unverified against the DNA. TRBV21-1 is a recognized pseudogene. This CDR3 is 10 amino acids long.

There are a few counts of this clonotype. V gene TRBV7-9 combines with J gene TRBJ2-6; D assignment may be TRBD1 or TRBD2 (6 bases each). Trimming stripped 6 bases from V and 4 bases from J, with 16 bases between. CDR3 length equals 16 residues. Germline V gene sequence: CDR1 SEHNR, CDR2 FQNEAQ (reference sequence). CDR3 sequence: CASSHGGGAGANVLTF. The CDR3 DNA follows: TGTGCCAGCAGTCACGGAGGGGGAGCCGGGGCCAACGTCCTGACTTTC.

In this sample, this clonotype turned up many times. The chain recombines TRBV4-2 with TRBJ2-3, with TRBD2 identical over 8 bases. Trimming took 4 bases from V and 4 from J; bases not matched to a gene: 10. The V gene's germline CDR1 is LGHNA and CDR2 YNFKEQ. This CDR3 has 16 residues. The CDR3 nucleotides are TGTGCCAGCAGCCCCCGACTCGCGGGGGGAGCAGATACGCAGTATTTT. Its protein is CASSPRLAGGADTQYF.

The V gene is TRBV7-2, the J gene TRBJ2-5; D perhaps matches TRBD1 (6 bases). The CDR3 contains 14 residues. Germline V gene lookup returns CDR1 SGHTA and CDR2 FQGNSA. V lost 5 bases and J lost 4, with 14 bases in between. The CDR3, as DNA: TGTGCCAGCAGCGATAGGGGGAGCCGAGAGACCCAGTACTTC. Translating gives CASSDRGSRETQYF.

The rearrangement uses TRBV20-1 and TRBJ2-2, with TRBD2 matching 14 bases. CDR3 length: 16 amino acids. V shed 4 bases and J 4 bases; nucleotides not matched to a gene: 5. Germline values: CDR1 DFQATT, CDR2 SNEGSKA (reference sequence). CDR3 nucleotide sequence: TGCAGTGCTACGACTAGCGGGAGGGCGGGCACCGGGGAGCTGTTTTTT. Translating gives CSATTSGRAGTGELFF.

This chain joins TRBV18 and TRBJ2-7; D may be TRBD1 or TRBD2 (6 bases each). The CDR3 extends over 14 amino acids. Germline CDR1 KGHSH, CDR2 LQKENI. V was clipped by 3 bases and J by 5 bases, with 14 bases between them. The CDR3 region has the DNA TGTGCCAGCTCACCCGACACGGGGGACAACGAGCAGTACTTC. This gives the protein CASSPDTGDNEQYF.

This clonotype was recorded many times. A read error may explain this, as a much larger clone is one base away. This chain connects TRBV20-1 to TRBJ2-5, with 11 bases that match TRBD2. Trimming took 4 bases from V and 11 from J; bases not matched to a gene: 12. This CDR3 region has 14 residues. Germline values: CDR1 DFQATT, CDR2 SNEGSKA (reference sequence). The DNA of the CDR3 is TGCAGTGCTACTCCGGGACTAGCGGCCAATGAGCAGTACTTC. Encoded protein: CSATPGLAANEQYF.

In its sample, this clonotype was seen many times. This chain uses TRBV12-3 or TRBV12-4 with TRBJ2-2; tentative D call: TRBD1 (6 bases). This CDR3 has 17 amino acids. Trimming shortened V by 6 bases and J by 0 bases, and 17 bases separated the two germline ends. In DNA, the CDR3 is TGTGCCAGCAGCCCCCTTTTAAGGACAGCGAACACCGGGGAGCTGTTTTTT. It yields the protein CASSPLLRTANTGELFF.

This clonotype was recorded once. This chain joins TRBV4-3 and TRBJ2-5; unclear D gene. The closer fit of TRBJ2-4 to the DNA end suggests the J call may be wrong. Germline V gene sequence: CDR1 LGHNA, CDR2 YSLEER. The CDR3 runs 13 residues. The CDR3: CASSQGIVGIQYF. As DNA, the CDR3 is TGCGCCAGCAGCCAAGGGATAGTCGGCATTCAGTACTTC.

A few counts support this clonotype. DNA for the CDR3: TGTGCCAGCAGCCCTCCCCGGGACAGACTCGAAAAACTGTTTTTT. The encoded protein is CASSPPRDRLEKLFF. This chain links TRBV7-2 with TRBJ1-4; 7 positions agree with TRBD1. Germline values: CDR1 SGHTA, CDR2 FQGNSA. The trim removed 5 bases at V and 8 bases at J, leaving 11 bases unmatched. The CDR3 covers 15 residues. The full variable domain, in which reference TRBV7-2 and TRBJ1-4 provide the parts outside the CDR3, is GAGVSQSPSNKVTEKGKDVELRCDPISGHTALYWYRQSLGQGLEFLIYFQGNSAPDKSGLPSDRFSAERTGGSVSTLTIQRTQQEDSAVYLCASSPPRDRLEKLFFGSGTQLSVL.

The gene calls are TRBV6-2 or TRBV6-3 and TRBJ2-7, with a tentative D call TRBD1 (6 bases). This CDR3 is built from 14 residues. In germline, CDR1 is MNHEY, CDR2 SVGEGT. With 0 bases removed from V and 6 bases from J, the gap between germline ends came to 12 bases. The CDR3 DNA is TGTGCCAGCAGTTACTCCGGCAGGGGCACCGAGCAGTACTTC. Translation: CASSYSGRGTEQYF.

This clonotype appeared a few times. The CDR3 DNA reads as TGTGCCAGCAGCCCTCCGGGGCCCCTCACGGAGACCCAGTACTTC. This sequence encodes CASSPPGPLTETQYF. This chain uses TRBV7-2 with TRBJ2-5; TRBD1 or TRBD2 may be the D gene (5 bases each). The CDR3 consists of 15 residues. Germline CDR1 is SGHTA and CDR2 is FQGNSA. V lost 5 bases to trimming and J lost 5 bases, with 18 bases between them.

The rearrangement joins TRBV27 to TRBJ2-4; 8 bases agree with TRBD2. This CDR3 is built from 13 residues. Germline loops: CDR1 MNHEY, CDR2 SMNVEV (reference sequence). V gave up 3 bases and J gave up 14 bases; unmatched junction bases: 9. CDR3 protein: CASSFQPGLEKYF. Here the CDR3 DNA reads TGTGCCAGCAGTTTTCAACCGGGACTAGAAAAGTACTTC.

Ten or more counts support this clonotype. The genes are TRBV15 and TRBJ2-7; 7 bases are shared with TRBD2. The length of the CDR3 is 14 residues. Trimming took 5 bases from V and 1 from J; bases not matched to a gene: 5. In germline, CDR1 is LNHNV, CDR2 YYDKDF (reference sequence). The CDR3 protein is CATSVPGGSYEQYF. CDR3 nucleotides: TGTGCCACCAGCGTACCCGGGGGGTCCTACGAGCAGTACTTC. The variable domain in full, completed from reference TRBV15 and TRBJ2-7, reads DAMVIQNPRYQVTQFGKPVTLSCSQTLNHNVMYWYQQKSSQAPKLLFHYYDKDFNNEADTPDNFQSRRPNTSFCFLDIRSPGLGDTAMYLCATSVPGGSYEQYFGPGTRLTVT.

Concerning this clonotype: A much bigger clone sits one base away, suggesting this may be a read error. The V and J genes are TRBV11-2 and TRBJ2-5, with 8 nucleotides matching TRBD1. The V gene end was trimmed by 5 bases and the J gene end by 11 bases; junction bases not matched to a gene: 16. The CDR3 is 15 amino acids. Germline V lookup: CDR1 SGHAT, CDR2 FQNNGV. The CDR3 coding sequence is TGTGCCAGCAGCCCGTCGGGACAGGTAGACAATGAGCAGTACTTC. It specifies CASSPSGQVDNEQYF.

V and J are TRBV14 and TRBJ1-3, with D maybe TRBD1 (6 bases). The germline V gene has CDR1 SGHDN and CDR2 FVKESK. The CDR3 is made up of 17 amino acids. The V end lost 4 bases, the J end lost 1 base, and 17 bases lay between the germline ends. The CDR3 reads CASSPTVARGSGNTIYF. The CDR3 bases are TGTGCCAGCAGCCCCACTGTTGCCAGGGGATCTGGAAACACCATATATTTT.

The chain uses TRBV29-1 and TRBJ2-3, with 7 bases lining up with TRBD1. The CDR3 is 14 amino acids. Germline values: CDR1 SQVTM, CDR2 ANQGSEA. The V segment lost 7 bases and the J segment 0 bases; nucleotides outside the gene matches: 7. The CDR3 spells CSAYGDRSTDTQYF. The DNA of the CDR3 is TGCAGCGCCTACGGGGACAGAAGCACAGATACGCAGTATTTT.

With respect to this clonotype: With a much larger clone just one base away, this may be a read error. The genes are TRBV6-1 and TRBJ2-7; no clear D gene. CDR1 is MNHNS, CDR2 SASEGT, per germline. The CDR3 is made up of 12 amino acids. The DNA of the CDR3 is TGTGCCAGCAGTGGAAACTACTACAAGCAGTACTTC. Translating gives CASSGNYYKQYF.

This sequence joins TRBV6-5 and TRBJ2-3, with TRBD2 matching 9 bases. V gave up 5 bases and J gave up 0 bases; unmatched junction bases: 3. The CDR3 has 15 residues. Looked up from germline, CDR1 is MNHEY and CDR2 is SVGAGI. CDR3 nucleotide sequence: TGTGCCAGCAGTGAGCGGGGGGCTAGCACAGATACGCAGTATTTT. Amino acids: CASSERGASTDTQYF.

The chain combines TRBV6-2 or TRBV6-3 with TRBJ2-3, with a possible D match to TRBD2 (6 bases). Germline V gene lookup returns CDR1 MNHEY and CDR2 SVGEGT. The CDR3 has 16 residues. V was pared by 6 bases and J by 0 bases, with 16 bases between. The CDR3 reads CASRPIAVSSTDTQYF. CDR3 sequence (DNA): TGTGCCAGCAGGCCAATAGCGGTATCTAGCACAGATACGCAGTATTTT.